The clone carrying this TCR beta chain was found many times. Because this beta chain is a stray read in a library intended to capture alpha chains, its abundance should not be given much weight. Stated time point: sample taken at primary tumor resection. Unsorted whole RNA samples from tumor, nontumor lung or frozen PBMC were sequenced. The data belong to a study of spatial heterogeneity in lung cancer. V gave up 4 bases and J gave up 9 bases; unmatched junction bases: 14. Looked up from germline, CDR1 is SGDLS and CDR2 is YYNGEE. CDR3 length equals 16 residues. A unique molecular identifier was attached to every TCR cDNA molecule. A single record per CDR3 protein comes from TCRdb applying MiXCR to the 5' RACE reads. The sample comprises more than 6,500 distinct CDR3 sequences, 7.5% to 10% of which are singletons, and under 55% rests with the top ten.

This rearrangement joins TRBV9 to TRBJ2-1; 9 nucleotides align to TRBD2. The sequence came from a male donor with early-stage non-small cell lung cancer. Source: PBMCs, taken at surgery. DNA for the CDR3: TGTGCCAGCAGCACCCCCGGGACTAGCATGGGAGCTGAGCAGTTCTTC. This sequence encodes CASSTPGTSMGAEQFF.